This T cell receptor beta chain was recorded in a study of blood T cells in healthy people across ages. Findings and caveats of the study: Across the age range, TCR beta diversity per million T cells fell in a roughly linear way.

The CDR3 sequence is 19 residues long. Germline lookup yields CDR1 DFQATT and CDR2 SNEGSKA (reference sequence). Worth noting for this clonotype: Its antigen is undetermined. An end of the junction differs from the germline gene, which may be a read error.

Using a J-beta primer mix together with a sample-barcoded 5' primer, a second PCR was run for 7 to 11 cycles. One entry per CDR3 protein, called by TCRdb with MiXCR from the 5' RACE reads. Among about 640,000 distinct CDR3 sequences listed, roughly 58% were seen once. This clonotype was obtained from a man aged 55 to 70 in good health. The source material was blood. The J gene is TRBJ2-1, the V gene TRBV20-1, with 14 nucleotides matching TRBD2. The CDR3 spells CSVRSGWTSGGFKANEQFF. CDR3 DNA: TGCAGTGTTAGATCCGGATGGACTAGCGGGGGGTTTAAGGCGAATGAGCAGTTCTTC.